The entry below gives a single T cell receptor (beta chain) sequence along with its context. The antigen remains unidentified. The sample belongs to a study of cytomegalovirus exposure and HLA in healthy donors. The study, taken as a whole, reports: Most TCR sequences were rare, but some public TCRs occurred in many donors. In an earlier analysis, in some 540 donors, most V segments appeared productive either ~87% or ~30% of the time. Some V segments (TRBV6-2 and TRBV6-3 among them) were excluded as indistinguishable. Associated with HLA alleles at 0.05 false discovery rate in a later analysis were 16,951 TCR beta sequences.

The primer mix had 60 Vbeta and 13 Jbeta primers. Assay used: immunoSEQ multiplex PCR; TCRdb lists only in-frame clones, some missing. The table lists 210,000 or so clones, 80% to 90% of them singletons, with over 1% in the top ten. V lost 6 bases, J lost 1 base, and 9 bases lay in between. The germline CDR1 and CDR2 sequences are SNHLY and FYNNEI. The CDR3 spans 13 residues. Sequenced material: PBMCs. The TCR was taken from a man younger than 40 in good health and CMV-seronegative. The chain links TRBV2 to TRBJ1-1, with no clear D. The CDR3 is CASSSTRNTEAFF. CDR3 sequence (DNA): TGTGCCAGCAGCTCCACAAGGAACACTGAAGCTTTCTTT.